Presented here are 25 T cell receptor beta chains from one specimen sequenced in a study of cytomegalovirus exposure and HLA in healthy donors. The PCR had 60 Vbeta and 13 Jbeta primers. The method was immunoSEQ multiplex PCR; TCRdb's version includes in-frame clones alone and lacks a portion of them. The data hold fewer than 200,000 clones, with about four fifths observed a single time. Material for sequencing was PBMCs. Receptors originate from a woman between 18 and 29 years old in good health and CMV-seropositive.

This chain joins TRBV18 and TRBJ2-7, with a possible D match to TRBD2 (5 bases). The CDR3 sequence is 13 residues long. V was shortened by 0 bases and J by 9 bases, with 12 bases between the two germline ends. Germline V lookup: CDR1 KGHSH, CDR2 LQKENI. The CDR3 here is CASSPPEGVGQYF. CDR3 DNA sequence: TGTGCCAGCTCACCACCAGAGGGCGTGGGGCAGTACTTC.

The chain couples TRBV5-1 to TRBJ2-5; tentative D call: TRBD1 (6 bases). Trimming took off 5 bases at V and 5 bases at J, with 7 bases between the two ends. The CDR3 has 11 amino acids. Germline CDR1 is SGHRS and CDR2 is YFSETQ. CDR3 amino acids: CASRGAETQYF. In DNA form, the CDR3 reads TGCGCCAGCAGGGGGGCGGAGACCCAGTACTTC.

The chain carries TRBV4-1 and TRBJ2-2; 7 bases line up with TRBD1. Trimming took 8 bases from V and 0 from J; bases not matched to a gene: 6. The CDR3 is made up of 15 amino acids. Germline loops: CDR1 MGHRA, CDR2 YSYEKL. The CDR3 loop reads CASHGDRANTGELFF. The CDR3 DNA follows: TGCGCCAGCCATGGCGACAGGGCGAACACCGGGGAGCTGTTTTTT.

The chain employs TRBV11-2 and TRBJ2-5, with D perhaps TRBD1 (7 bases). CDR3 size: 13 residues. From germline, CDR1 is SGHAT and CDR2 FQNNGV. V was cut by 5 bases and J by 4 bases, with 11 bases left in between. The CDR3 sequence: CASSGGGRETQYF. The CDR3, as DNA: TGTGCCAGCAGCGGAGGGGGCCGAGAGACCCAGTACTTC.

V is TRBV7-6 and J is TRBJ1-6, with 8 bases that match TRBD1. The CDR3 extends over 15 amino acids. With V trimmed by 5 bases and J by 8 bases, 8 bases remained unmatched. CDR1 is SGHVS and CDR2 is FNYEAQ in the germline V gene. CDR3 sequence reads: CASSGRTGIHSPLHF. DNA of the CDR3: TGTGCCAGCAGCGGACGGACAGGGATTCATTCACCCCTCCACTTT.

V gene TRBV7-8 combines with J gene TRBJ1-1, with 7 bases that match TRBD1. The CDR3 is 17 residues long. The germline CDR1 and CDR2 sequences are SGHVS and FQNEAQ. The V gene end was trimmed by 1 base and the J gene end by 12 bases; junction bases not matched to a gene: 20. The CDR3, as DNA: TGTGCCAGCAGCTTAGGGACCCCGTGGGGGGCCAGGGGGATATCTTTCTTT. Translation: CASSLGTPWGARGISFF.

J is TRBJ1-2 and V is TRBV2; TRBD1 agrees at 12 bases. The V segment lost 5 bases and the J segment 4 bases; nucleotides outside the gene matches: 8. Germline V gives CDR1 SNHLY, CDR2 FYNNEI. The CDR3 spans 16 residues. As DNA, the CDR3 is TGTGCCAGCAGTCCCGGGACAGGGGGCGTGGTCTATGGCTACACCTTC. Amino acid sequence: CASSPGTGGVVYGYTF.

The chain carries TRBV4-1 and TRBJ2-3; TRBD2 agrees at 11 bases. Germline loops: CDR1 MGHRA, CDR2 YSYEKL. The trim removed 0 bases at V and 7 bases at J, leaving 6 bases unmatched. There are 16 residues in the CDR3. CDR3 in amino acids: CASSQDLLAGANTQYF. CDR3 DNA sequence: TGCGCCAGCAGCCAAGATCTACTAGCGGGGGCAAATACGCAGTATTTT.

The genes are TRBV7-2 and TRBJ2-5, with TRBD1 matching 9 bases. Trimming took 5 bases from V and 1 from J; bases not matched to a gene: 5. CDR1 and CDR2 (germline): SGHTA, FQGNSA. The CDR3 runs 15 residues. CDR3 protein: CASSVGQGLQETQYF. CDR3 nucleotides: TGTGCCAGCAGCGTGGGACAGGGCCTCCAAGAGACCCAGTACTTC.

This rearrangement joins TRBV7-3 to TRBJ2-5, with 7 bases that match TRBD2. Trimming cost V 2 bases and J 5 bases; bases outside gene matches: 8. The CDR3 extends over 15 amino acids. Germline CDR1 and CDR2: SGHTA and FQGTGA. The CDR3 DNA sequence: TGTGCCAGCAGCTTAGGTTCTCGGGGGGACGAGACCCAGTACTTC. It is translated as CASSLGSRGDETQYF.

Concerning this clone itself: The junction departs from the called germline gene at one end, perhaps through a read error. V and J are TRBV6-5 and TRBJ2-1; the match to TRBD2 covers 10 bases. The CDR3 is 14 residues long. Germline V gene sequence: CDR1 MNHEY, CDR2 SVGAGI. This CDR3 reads CASRAGGSDNGQFF. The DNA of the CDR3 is TGTGCCAGCAGAGCGGGGGGGTCCGACAATGGGCAGTTCTTC.

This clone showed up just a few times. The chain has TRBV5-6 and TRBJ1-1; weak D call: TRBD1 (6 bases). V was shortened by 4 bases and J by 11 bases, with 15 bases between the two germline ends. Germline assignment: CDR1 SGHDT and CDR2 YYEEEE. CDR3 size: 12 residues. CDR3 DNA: TGTGCCAGCAGCGGTGAGTCCAGGGGTGCTTTCTTT. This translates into CASSGESRGAFF.

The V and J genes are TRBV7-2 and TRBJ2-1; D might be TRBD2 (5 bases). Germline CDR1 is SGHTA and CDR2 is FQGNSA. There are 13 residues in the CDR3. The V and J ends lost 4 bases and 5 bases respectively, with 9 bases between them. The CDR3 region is CASSSGLNNEQFF. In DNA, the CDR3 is TGTGCCAGCAGCTCAGGACTCAACAATGAGCAGTTCTTC.

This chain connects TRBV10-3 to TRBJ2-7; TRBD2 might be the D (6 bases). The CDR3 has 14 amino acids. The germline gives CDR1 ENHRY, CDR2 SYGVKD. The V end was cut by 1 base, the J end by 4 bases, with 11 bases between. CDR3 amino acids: CAISEWGGSYEQYF. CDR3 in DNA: TGTGCCATCAGTGAGTGGGGAGGTTCGTACGAGCAGTACTTC.

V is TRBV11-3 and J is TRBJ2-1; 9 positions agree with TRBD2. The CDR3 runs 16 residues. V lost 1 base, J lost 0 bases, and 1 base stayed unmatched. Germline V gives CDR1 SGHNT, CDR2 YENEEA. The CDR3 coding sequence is TGTGCCAGCAGCTTAGGCGGGGGGGGCTCCTACAATGAGCAGTTCTTC. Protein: CASSLGGGGSYNEQFF. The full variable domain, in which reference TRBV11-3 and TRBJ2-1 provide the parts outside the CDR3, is EAGVVQSPRYKIIEKKQPVAFWCNPISGHNTLYWYLQNLGQGPELLIRYENEEAVDDSQLPKDRFSAERLKGVDSTLKIQPAELGDSAVYLCASSLGGGGSYNEQFFGPGTRLTVL.

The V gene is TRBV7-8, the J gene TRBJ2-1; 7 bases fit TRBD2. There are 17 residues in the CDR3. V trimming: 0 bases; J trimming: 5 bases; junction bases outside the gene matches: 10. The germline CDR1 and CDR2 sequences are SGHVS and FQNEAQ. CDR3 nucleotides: TGTGCCAGCAGCTTAGCAAGGGTTTTGGGAGGGAACAATGAGCAGTTCTTC. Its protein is CASSLARVLGGNNEQFF.

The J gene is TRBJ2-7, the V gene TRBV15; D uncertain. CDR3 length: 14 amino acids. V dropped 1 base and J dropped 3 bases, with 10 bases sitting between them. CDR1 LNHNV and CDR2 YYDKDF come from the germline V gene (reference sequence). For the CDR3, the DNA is TGTGCCACCAGCAGAGGACACCTTCTCTACGAGCAGTACTTC. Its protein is CATSRGHLLYEQYF.

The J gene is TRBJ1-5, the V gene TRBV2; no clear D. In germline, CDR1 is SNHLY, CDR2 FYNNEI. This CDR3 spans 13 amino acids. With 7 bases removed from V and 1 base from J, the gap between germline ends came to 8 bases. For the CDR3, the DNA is TGTGCCAGCACACAGCTGAGCAATCAGCCCCAGCATTTT. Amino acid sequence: CASTQLSNQPQHF.

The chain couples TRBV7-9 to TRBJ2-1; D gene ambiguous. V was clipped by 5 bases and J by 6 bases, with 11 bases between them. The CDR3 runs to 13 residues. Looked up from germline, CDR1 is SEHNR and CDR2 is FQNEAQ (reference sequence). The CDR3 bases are TGTGCCAGCAGCCCACCGCGAGCCAATGAGCAGTTCTTC. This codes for CASSPPRANEQFF.

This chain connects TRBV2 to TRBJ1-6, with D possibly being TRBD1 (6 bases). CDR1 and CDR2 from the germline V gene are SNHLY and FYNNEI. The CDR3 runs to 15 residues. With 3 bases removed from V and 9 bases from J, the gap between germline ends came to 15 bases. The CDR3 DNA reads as TGTGCCAGCAGTGAGTCACAGGGATCTTCTTCACCCCTCCACTTT. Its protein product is CASSESQGSSSPLHF.

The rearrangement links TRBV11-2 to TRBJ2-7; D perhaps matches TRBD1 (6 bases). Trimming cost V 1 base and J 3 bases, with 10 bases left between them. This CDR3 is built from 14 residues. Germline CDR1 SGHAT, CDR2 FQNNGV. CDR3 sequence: CASSLGDTLYEQYF. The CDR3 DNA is TGTGCCAGCAGCTTAGGGGACACCCTCTACGAGCAGTACTTC.

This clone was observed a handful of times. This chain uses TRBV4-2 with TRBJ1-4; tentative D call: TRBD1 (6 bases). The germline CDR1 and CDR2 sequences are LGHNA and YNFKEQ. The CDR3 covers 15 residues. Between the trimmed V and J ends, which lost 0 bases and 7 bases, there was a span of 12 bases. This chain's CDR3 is CASSQERGGSEKLFF. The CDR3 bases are TGTGCCAGCAGCCAAGAACGGGGGGGCAGTGAAAAACTGTTTTTT.

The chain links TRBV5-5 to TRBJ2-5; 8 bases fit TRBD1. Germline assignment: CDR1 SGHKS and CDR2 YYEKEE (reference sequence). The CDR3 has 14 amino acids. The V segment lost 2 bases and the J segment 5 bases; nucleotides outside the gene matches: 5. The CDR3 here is CASSLPGGFETQYF. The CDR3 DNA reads TGTGCCAGCAGCTTACCAGGGGGCTTCGAGACCCAGTACTTC.

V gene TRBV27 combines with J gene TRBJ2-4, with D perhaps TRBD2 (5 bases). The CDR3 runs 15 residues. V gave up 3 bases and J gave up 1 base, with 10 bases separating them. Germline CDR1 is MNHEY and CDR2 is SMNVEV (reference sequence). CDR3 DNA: TGTGCCAGCAGTTTGTTGGCGGGTGCCAAAAACATTCAGTACTTC. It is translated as CASSLLAGAKNIQYF.

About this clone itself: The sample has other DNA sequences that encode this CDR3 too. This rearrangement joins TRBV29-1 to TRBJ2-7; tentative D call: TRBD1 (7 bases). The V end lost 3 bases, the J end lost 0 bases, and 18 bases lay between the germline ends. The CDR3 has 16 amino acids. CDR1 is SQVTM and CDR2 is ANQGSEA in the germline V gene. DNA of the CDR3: TGCAGCGTTGATGGAGGAGGGGGCTCTAGCTCCTACGAGCAGTACTTC. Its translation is CSVDGGGGSSSYEQYF.